The 23 T cell receptor beta chains reported below all come from one sample, sequenced in a study of OX40 agonist ivuxolimab in advanced cancers. Profiling relied on immunoSEQ multiplex PCR, and the TCRdb table lists in-frame clones only, not all of them. The table records about 71,000 clones, 84% of them present only once. This specimen consisted of CD4+ or CD8+ T cells sorted from blood, obtained in a trial of the OX40 agonist ivuxolimab. Every receptor here comes from an adult with an advanced solid tumor such as melanoma, head and neck, liver or kidney cancer.

This chain links TRBV28 with TRBJ2-5; TRBD2 agrees at 11 bases. The V gene's germline CDR1 is MDHEN and CDR2 SYDVKM. The CDR3 covers 14 residues. The J segment lost 5 bases and the V segment lost 8 bases, leaving 7 bases of the junction unmatched. For the CDR3, the DNA is TGTGCCAGCGAGCTAGCGGGGGGTATCGAGACCCAGTACTTC. It yields the protein CASELAGGIETQYF.

The rearrangement joins TRBV11-2 to TRBJ2-1; D ambiguous. The CDR3 extends over 11 amino acids. Per the germline V gene, CDR1 is SGHAT and CDR2 is FQNNGV. V shed 6 bases and J shed 4 bases, with 4 bases lying between them. The CDR3 loop is CASSPYNEQFF. CDR3 bases: TGTGCCAGCAGTCCGTACAATGAGCAGTTCTTC.

The chain links TRBV11-2 to TRBJ2-1; D possibly uses TRBD1 or TRBD2 (6 bases each). The CDR3 runs 17 residues. Germline lookup yields CDR1 SGHAT and CDR2 FQNNGV. V shed 5 bases and J shed 7 bases, with 24 bases lying between them. In DNA form, the CDR3 reads TGTGCCAGCAGCGCCTCGTTGTACGGAGGGGGACTTAATGAGCAGTTCTTC. It encodes CASSASLYGGGLNEQFF.

This CDR3 reads CATSRDVTGRAEAFF. CDR3 sequence (DNA): TGTGCCACCAGCAGAGATGTAACAGGGAGGGCTGAAGCTTTCTTT. V and J are TRBV15 and TRBJ1-1, with D possibly being TRBD1 (6 bases). Germline CDR1 and CDR2: LNHNV and YYDKDF (reference sequence). The CDR3 spans 15 residues. V dropped 0 bases and J dropped 6 bases, with 14 bases sitting between them.

This chain uses TRBV5-1 with TRBJ2-7, with D perhaps TRBD1 or TRBD2 (5 bases each). V was shortened by 3 bases and J by 2 bases, with 15 bases between the two germline ends. The CDR3 has 15 residues. The germline V gene has CDR1 SGHRS and CDR2 YFSETQ. The CDR3 DNA reads as TGCGCCAGCAGCTCCGATCGGGACGTTACCTACGAGCAGTACTTC. Amino acid sequence: CASSSDRDVTYEQYF.

This rearrangement joins TRBV5-1 to TRBJ1-1, with a weak D call TRBD1 (5 bases). The CDR3 has 14 amino acids. Trimming took off 3 bases at V and 6 bases at J, with 15 bases between the two ends. The germline V gene encodes CDR1 SGHRS and CDR2 YFSETQ. CDR3 sequence reads: CASSSGLTVAEAFF. The CDR3 nucleotides read TGCGCCAGCAGCTCGGGACTTACGGTAGCTGAAGCTTTCTTT.

This chain uses TRBV7-6 with TRBJ2-5; D is unresolved. Between the trimmed V and J ends, which lost 2 bases and 2 bases, there was a span of 3 bases. CDR3 length: 12 residues. The germline gives CDR1 SGHVS, CDR2 FNYEAQ. The CDR3, as DNA: TGTGCCAGCAGCTTAATACAAGAGACCCAGTACTTC. Translation: CASSLIQETQYF. Full variable domain (rest looked up from reference TRBV7-6 and TRBJ2-5): GAGVSQSPRYKVTKRGQDVALRCDPISGHVSLYWYRQALGQGPEFLTYFNYEAQQDKSGLPNDRFSAERPEGSISTLTIQRTEQRDSAMYRCASSLIQETQYFGPGTRLLVL.

The chain links TRBV7-3 to TRBJ1-5; D is perhaps TRBD1 (5 bases). The V gene lost 6 bases and the J gene lost 0 bases, with 15 bases spanning the gap. The CDR3 has 16 residues. Germline CDR1 reads SGHTA; CDR2 reads FQGTGA. CDR3 residues: CASRLLVGGSNQPQHF. CDR3 in DNA: TGTGCCAGCAGACTCCTGGTGGGGGGTAGCAATCAGCCCCAGCATTTT.

The chain carries TRBV5-4 and TRBJ1-2; 10 nucleotides match TRBD1. With 6 bases clipped from V and 1 base from J, the junction kept 3 bases outside the gene matches. CDR1 SGHNT and CDR2 YYREEE come from the germline V gene (reference sequence). The CDR3 spans 14 residues. CDR3 sequence (DNA): TGTGCCAGCAACGGACAGGGGGTTAACTATGGCTACACCTTC. Translated, it gives CASNGQGVNYGYTF.

The chain combines TRBV28 with TRBJ1-3, with D perhaps matching TRBD1 (6 bases). The germline CDR1 and CDR2 sequences are MDHEN and SYDVKM. CDR3 length equals 15 residues. Trimming cost V 5 bases and J 1 base, with 12 bases left between them. CDR3 amino acids: CASSAPRGSGNTIYF. CDR3 nucleotides: TGTGCCAGCAGTGCGCCCAGGGGTTCTGGAAACACCATATATTTT.

The chain joins TRBV13 to TRBJ1-4; no clear D. The V gene's germline CDR1 is PRHDT and CDR2 FYEKMQ (reference sequence). Trimming took off 4 bases at V and 12 bases at J, with 24 bases between the two ends. This CDR3 contains 16 residues. CDR3 DNA sequence: TGTGCCAGCAGCTACTGGACCACCACGGGCCCGGGTGAACTGTTTTTT. Protein sequence: CASSYWTTTGPGELFF.

The chain combines TRBV18 with TRBJ1-5; the D is unclear. CDR1 and CDR2 from the germline V gene are KGHSH and LQKENI. V gave up 3 bases and J gave up 3 bases, with 9 bases separating them. This CDR3 is built from 14 residues. The CDR3 nucleotides read TGTGCCAGCTCACCGGGCAGTGTCAATCAGCCCCAGCATTTT. It is translated as CASSPGSVNQPQHF.

As regards this clone: This sample includes further DNA sequences coding for the same CDR3. This sequence joins TRBV6-4 and TRBJ1-2; D gene unclear. Germline CDR1 is MRHNA and CDR2 is SNTAGT. V lost 2 bases and J 7 bases, leaving 8 bases between the germline ends. The CDR3 is made up of 12 amino acids. This CDR3 reads CASSDVPGGYTF. DNA of the CDR3: TGTGCCAGCAGTGACGTCCCCGGTGGCTACACCTTC.

The rearrangement uses TRBV29-1 and TRBJ1-3, with D possibly matching TRBD1 (6 bases). Germline-derived CDR1 and CDR2 are SQVTM and ANQGSEA. CDR3 length: 13 residues. Trimming removed 7 bases at V and 0 bases at J, with 10 bases between. The CDR3: CSGRQASGNTIYF. Here the CDR3 DNA reads TGCAGCGGACGACAGGCCTCTGGAAACACCATATATTTT.

The J gene is TRBJ1-5, the V gene TRBV5-4, with D perhaps TRBD1 (6 bases). Trimming pared 4 bases from V and 0 bases from J, leaving 11 bases between. The CDR3 has 15 residues. Germline V gives CDR1 SGHNT, CDR2 YYREEE (reference sequence). The CDR3 loop is CASSSGQYSNQPQHF. The CDR3 DNA is TGTGCCAGCAGCAGTGGACAGTATAGCAATCAGCCCCAGCATTTT.

This chain connects TRBV18 to TRBJ2-7; the D gene could be TRBD1 or TRBD2 (5 bases each). The CDR3 sequence is 14 residues long. With 3 bases removed from V and 5 bases from J, the gap between germline ends came to 14 bases. Germline V gene sequence: CDR1 KGHSH, CDR2 LQKENI. CDR3 coding DNA: TGTGCCAGCTCACCCAGGGACGGCGACAACGAGCAGTACTTC. It translates to CASSPRDGDNEQYF. Supplemented by reference TRBV18 and TRBJ2-7, the full variable domain reads NAGVMQNPRHLVRRRGQEARLRCSPMKGHSHVYWYRQLPEEGLKFMVYLQKENIIDESGMPKERFSAEFPKEGPSILRIQQVVRGDSAAYFCASSPRDGDNEQYFGPGTRLTVT.

This sequence joins TRBV7-9 and TRBJ2-1, with 14 bases that match TRBD2. The germline gives CDR1 SEHNR, CDR2 FQNEAQ (reference sequence). Trimming at V came to 1 base and at J to 8 bases, leaving 4 bases not matched to a gene. The CDR3 is made up of 16 amino acids. The CDR3 spells CASSLVGLAGAHEQFF. The CDR3 bases are TGTGCCAGCAGCTTAGTGGGACTAGCGGGAGCTCATGAGCAGTTCTTC. Combining the CDR3 with reference TRBV7-9 and TRBJ2-1 gives the whole variable domain DTGVSQNPRHKITKRGQNVTFRCDPISEHNRLYWYRQTLGQGPEFLTYFQNEAQLEKSRLLSDRFSAERPKGSFSTLEIQRTEQGDSAMYLCASSLVGLAGAHEQFFGPGTRLTVL.

This clone was recorded once. The chain has TRBV12-5 and TRBJ1-2, with TRBD1 identical over 9 bases. CDR1 and CDR2 from the germline V gene are LGHNT and FRNRAP. V lost 0 bases and J lost 5; bases outside the gene matches: 25. The CDR3 contains 22 residues. The CDR3, as DNA: TGTGCTAGTGGTTTGGTATCCCCCAAACCGGGACAGGGTTCTCGACGTGGGTATGGCTACACCTTC. As protein: CASGLVSPKPGQGSRRGYGYTF.

The chain has TRBV6-1 and TRBJ1-2, with D maybe TRBD1 (6 bases). V gave up 5 bases and J gave up 6 bases, with 13 bases separating them. Germline values: CDR1 MNHNS, CDR2 SASEGT. This CDR3 region has 13 residues. CDR3 in amino acids: CASSLRRQDGYTF. The CDR3 DNA reads TGTGCCAGCAGTCTACGGAGACAGGATGGCTACACCTTC.

This chain joins TRBV5-1 and TRBJ1-4, with TRBD1 as a possible D gene (5 bases). V dropped 0 bases and J dropped 3 bases, with 15 bases sitting between them. Germline CDR1 is SGHRS and CDR2 is YFSETQ. The CDR3 is made up of 17 amino acids. CDR3 sequence (DNA): TGCGCCAGCAGCTTGGCGGAGGGGAGAGTGGCTAATGAAAAACTGTTTTTT. It is translated as CASSLAEGRVANEKLFF.

This clone appeared a single time. This chain uses TRBV7-2 with TRBJ1-1; the match to TRBD1 covers 7 bases. V lost 5 bases, J lost 0 bases, and 3 bases stayed unmatched. CDR3 length equals 14 residues. The germline gives CDR1 SGHTA, CDR2 FQGNSA. CDR3 sequence reads: CASSPGQVNTEAFF. For the CDR3, the DNA is TGTGCCAGCAGCCCAGGACAGGTGAACACTGAAGCTTTCTTT.

The gene calls are TRBV4-3 and TRBJ1-2, with no clear D. The CDR3 sequence is 16 residues long. Germline CDR1 LGHNA, CDR2 YSLEER. V lost 0 bases and J lost 1, with 12 bases in between. DNA for the CDR3: TGCGCCAGCAGCCAAGATACCCACAGCGGTAACTATGGCTACACCTTC. It encodes CASSQDTHSGNYGYTF.

The chain recombines TRBV7-8 with TRBJ2-2; D is uncertain. Germline V lookup: CDR1 SGHVS, CDR2 FQNEAQ. The CDR3 totals 13 residues. Trimming removed 5 bases at V and 3 bases at J, with 7 bases between. The chain's CDR3 is CASSPLYTGELFF. In DNA form, the CDR3 reads TGTGCCAGCAGCCCGCTTTACACCGGGGAGCTGTTTTTT. The full variable domain, with the rest looked up from reference TRBV7-8 and TRBJ2-2, is GAGVSQSPRYKVAKRGQDVALRCDPISGHVSLFWYQQALGQGPEFLTYFQNEAQLDKSGLPSDRFFAERPEGSVSTLKIQRTQQEDSAVYLCASSPLYTGELFFGEGSRLTVL.